A selection of T cell receptor beta chains follows, all from one sample in a study of OX40 agonist ivuxolimab in advanced cancers. Sequencing used immunoSEQ multiplex PCR; TCRdb keeps in-frame clones, though not all of them. The sample has over 65,000 clones, 90% seen once; the top ten hold 1.5% to 2%. The source was CD4+ or CD8+ T cells sorted from blood, collected in a trial of the OX40 agonist ivuxolimab. These receptors all stem from an adult with an advanced solid tumor such as melanoma, head and neck, liver or kidney cancer. Both conserved end residues are part of each CDR3. The D gene is left open where the match is weak. Size is stated for part of the rows, as once, few or many counts, or as a class when the clone is expanded.

d_call clone_size j_call v_call cdr3_nt cdr3_aa
TRBD1 NA TRBJ1-1 TRBV18 TGTGCCAGCTCACCGACCGACAGGACAGGGGGCACTGAAGCTTTCTTT CASSPTDRTGGTEAFF
NA NA TRBJ2-1 TRBV2 TGTGCCAGCAGTGAAATGAATATACAGCTGGATGAGCAGTTCTTC CASSEMNIQLDEQFF
NA NA TRBJ2-3 TRBV11-3 TGTGCCAGCAGCTTAGTGGCAGGGAGCACAGATACGCAGTATTTT CASSLVAGSTDTQYF
NA NA TRBJ1-2 TRBV28 TGTGCCAGCAGTCGTCCCCGGGGATTTTCGGTCGGCTACACCTTC CASSRPRGFSVGYTF
NA NA TRBJ2-7 TRBV11-3 TGTGCCAGCAGCTCACCGGGACGGAGCTCCTACGAGCAGTACTTC CASSSPGRSSYEQYF
TRBD1 NA TRBJ1-1 TRBV2 TGTGCCAGCAGCCTTCTACAGGGGGCGGGGGGTGAAGCTTTCTTT CASSLLQGAGGEAFF
NA NA TRBJ1-5 TRBV6-1 TGTGCCAGCAGTGAGCCCCGGGGTCAGGGCTGGCCCCAGCATTTT CASSEPRGQGWPQHF
NA few TRBJ1-1 TRBV19 TGTGCCAGTAAGGTCCCCGGAAAGGTTAAGGCTTTCTTT CASKVPGKVKAFF
NA few TRBJ1-2 TRBV6-1 TGTGCCACCCAGGAGAACTATGGCTACACCTTC CATQENYGYTF
TRBD2 NA TRBJ2-7 TRBV19 TGTGCCAGACCGCCTAGCGGGTTATCCTACGAGCAGTACTTC CARPPSGLSYEQYF
TRBD2 NA TRBJ2-7 TRBV11-3 TGTGCCAGCAGCTTGGTAGCGGGCTCCTACGAGCAGTACTTC CASSLVAGSYEQYF
NA NA TRBJ2-2 TRBV28 TGTGCCAGCAGTTGGGGCACCGGGGAGCTGTTTTTT CASSWGTGELFF
NA NA TRBJ2-5 TRBV2 TGTGCCAGCAGTGACCCCAAGGGGAAGACCCAGTACTTC CASSDPKGKTQYF
NA NA TRBJ2-1 TRBV7-3 TGTGCCAGCAGCTTAAGTCGGGCCCCGCCCTACAATGAGCAGTTCTTC CASSLSRAPPYNEQFF
NA few TRBJ2-7 TRBV28 TGTGCCAGCAGCCCGGGACTTCCTATTTACGAGCAGTACTTC CASSPGLPIYEQYF
TRBD2 NA TRBJ2-7 TRBV7-9 TGTGCCAGCAGCATCCGCTCCACTAGCGGTCCAGTTTTC CASSIRSTSGPVF
NA NA TRBJ2-3 TRBV4-3 TGCGCCAGCAGCCAAGATCGTCTAGTTGCGCAGTATTTT CASSQDRLVAQYF
NA NA TRBJ2-7 TRBV7-6 TGTGCCAGCAGCTTATCGGACAGCCCCGAGCAGTATTTC CASSLSDSPEQYF